Listed here are 16 T cell receptor beta chains from one sample, sequenced in a study of control samples from healthy donors and cancer patients. Generated by immunoSEQ multiplex PCR, the TCRdb table keeps only in-frame clones and is missing some. The data hold 400,000 to 500,000 clones, with 75% to 95% observed a single time. Sequencing used PBMCs. All receptors derive from a man in his forties or fifties with head and neck cancer.

The chain is built from TRBV5-8 and TRBJ1-5; tentatively, D is TRBD1 (6 bases). In germline, CDR1 is SGHTS, CDR2 YDEGEE. Trimming cost V 3 bases and J 1 base, with 20 bases left between them. CDR3 length: 18 residues. The CDR3, as DNA: TGTGCCAGCAGCTGGGGTGCGGCGGGGGCCGGCAGCAATCAGCCCCAGCATTTT. This sequence encodes CASSWGAAGAGSNQPQHF.

The rearrangement links TRBV4-1 to TRBJ2-1; D unclear. The ends were cut back, 1 base at V and 0 bases at J, with 10 bases in the middle. Germline-derived CDR1 and CDR2 are MGHRA and YSYEKL. This CDR3 region has 16 residues. CDR3 region: CASSQGVRASYNEQFF. The CDR3 DNA is TGCGCCAGCAGCCAAGGGGTCAGAGCCTCCTACAATGAGCAGTTCTTC.

The genes are TRBV10-1 and TRBJ2-7; a possible D gene is TRBD1 (6 bases). CDR1 is WNHNN and CDR2 is SYGVQD in the germline V gene (reference sequence). V was pared by 8 bases and J by 3 bases, with 11 bases between. There are 12 residues in the CDR3. CDR3 bases: TGCGCCAGCGGGACATCCATCTACGAGCAGTACTTC. The encoded protein is CASGTSIYEQYF.

In nucleotides, the CDR3 is TGTGCCAGCAGCTTTGAAGAAATTAGGGCCGATACGCAGTATTTT. Translating it yields CASSFEEIRADTQYF. The chain is built from TRBV7-2 and TRBJ2-3; no reliable D call. Germline loops: CDR1 SGHTA, CDR2 FQGNSA. The CDR3 spans 15 residues. The V end was cut by 3 bases, the J end by 6 bases, with 16 bases between.

The chain couples TRBV7-2 to TRBJ2-3; the match to TRBD2 covers 15 bases. This CDR3 has 17 amino acids. From germline, CDR1 is SGHTA and CDR2 FQGNSA. The junction had 7 bases not matched to a gene; V was cut back by 3 bases and J by 6 bases. In DNA, the CDR3 is TGTGCCAGCAGCTTGGGACTAGCGGGGGGCGGACTTGATACGCAGTATTTT. It is translated as CASSLGLAGGGLDTQYF.

This rearrangement joins TRBV28 to TRBJ1-1; a weak D match, TRBD1 (6 bases). The V end was cut by 4 bases, the J end by 5 bases, with 11 bases between. Germline V CDR1 and CDR2: MDHEN, SYDVKM. This CDR3 is built from 13 residues. CDR3 DNA: TGTGCCAGCAGTTCAGGGGTGGGGACTGAAGCTTTCTTT. It specifies CASSSGVGTEAFF.

This rearrangement joins TRBV9 to TRBJ2-7; tentative D call: TRBD1 (6 bases). The V end lost 4 bases, the J end lost 3 bases, and 20 bases lay between the germline ends. Germline V lookup: CDR1 SGDLS, CDR2 YYNGEE. There are 16 residues in the CDR3. CDR3 sequence reads: CASSLRLDGRGYEQYF. CDR3 nucleotide sequence: TGTGCCAGCAGCCTACGGTTGGACGGCAGGGGCTACGAGCAGTACTTC.

J is TRBJ1-5 and V is TRBV4-2, with a weak D call TRBD1 (6 bases). The CDR3 has 15 residues. V lost 0 bases and J lost 9, with 15 bases in between. Germline V CDR1 and CDR2: LGHNA, YNFKEQ. CDR3 in amino acids: CASSQDLRATGPQHF. As DNA, the CDR3 is TGTGCCAGCAGCCAAGATCTTCGGGCGACAGGGCCCCAGCATTTT.

This clone was found once. The rearrangement joins TRBV14 to TRBJ2-5; D remains unclear. CDR3 length: 13 amino acids. V was pared by 1 base and J by 3 bases, with 6 bases between. From germline, CDR1 is SGHDN and CDR2 FVKESK. CDR3 amino acids: CASSQGREETQYF. The CDR3 DNA reads TGTGCCAGCAGCCAAGGCAGAGAAGAGACCCAGTACTTC. Complete variable domain (other parts from reference TRBV14 and TRBJ2-5): EAGVTQFPSHSVIEKGQTVTLRCDPISGHDNLYWYRRVMGKEIKFLLHFVKESKQDESGMPNNRFLAERTGGTYSTLKVQPAELEDSGVYFCASSQGREETQYFGPGTRLLVL.

The sample holds one count of this clone. This sequence joins TRBV28 and TRBJ2-1; TRBD2 matches 13 bases. The V gene end was trimmed by 4 bases and the J gene end by 0 bases; junction bases not matched to a gene: 12. The CDR3 totals 20 residues. CDR1 is MDHEN, CDR2 SYDVKM, per germline. CDR3 DNA sequence: TGTGCCAGCAGTTCAACCGGGACTAGCGGGACCGTTTTCTCCTACAATGAGCAGTTCTTC. It is translated as CASSSTGTSGTVFSYNEQFF.

This chain joins TRBV6-5 and TRBJ2-7, with unresolved D. The V gene lost 7 bases and the J gene lost 6 bases, with 10 bases spanning the gap. The CDR3 runs to 11 residues. CDR1 and CDR2 from the germline V gene are MNHEY and SVGAGI. As DNA, the CDR3 is TGTGCCAGCATTGGCTCGGCCGAGCAGTACTTC. Protein product: CASIGSAEQYF.

The V call is TRBV3-1 (or the pseudogene TRBV3-2), the J call TRBJ2-7, with no clear D. Per the germline V gene, CDR1 is LGHDT and CDR2 is YNNKEL (reference sequence). CDR3 length equals 14 residues. Trimming removed 0 bases from V and 1 base from J, with 7 bases in between. In nucleotides, the CDR3 is TGTGCCAGCAGCCAAGATCGGCGATCCTACGAGCAGTACTTC. As protein: CASSQDRRSYEQYF.

The chain recombines TRBV28 with TRBJ1-1, with D possibly TRBD1 on 5 matching bases. Germline V gene data show CDR1 as MDHEN and CDR2 as SYDVKM. V gave up 10 bases and J gave up 4 bases, with 16 bases separating them. The CDR3 totals 13 residues. CDR3 coding DNA: TGTGCCATCGGAGCGGGGCAGTTCACTGAAGCTTTCTTT. This encodes CAIGAGQFTEAFF.

V usage is TRBV29-1 and J usage is TRBJ2-3; no clear D gene. The CDR3 has 15 amino acids. Germline assignment: CDR1 SQVTM and CDR2 ANQGSEA. Trimming removed 0 bases at V and 2 bases at J, with 12 bases between. CDR3 DNA: TGCAGCGTTGAAGAACCCTCCAGGAACACAGATACGCAGTATTTT. Translated: CSVEEPSRNTDTQYF.

The chain recombines TRBV3-1 (or the pseudogene TRBV3-2) with TRBJ1-2, with D perhaps TRBD1 (6 bases). This CDR3 has 15 amino acids. Germline V gene lookup returns CDR1 LGHDT and CDR2 YNNKEL (reference sequence). Trimming shortened V by 1 base and J by 6 bases, and 15 bases separated the two germline ends. The CDR3 here is CASSQGPGGRDGYTF. As DNA, the CDR3 is TGTGCCAGCAGCCAAGGTCCCGGGGGGCGCGATGGCTACACCTTC.

In its sample, this clone was seen a few times. The gene calls are TRBV7-9 and TRBJ2-7, with 8 bases lining up with TRBD2. Trimming at V came to 3 bases and at J to 6 bases, leaving 1 base not matched to a gene. CDR1 SEHNR and CDR2 FQNEAQ come from the germline V gene (reference sequence). The CDR3 length is 12 residues. CDR3 sequence (DNA): TGTGCCAGCAGCTTTGCGGGAGGCGAGCAGTACTTC. As protein: CASSFAGGEQYF. Combining the CDR3 with reference TRBV7-9 and TRBJ2-7 gives the whole variable domain DTGVSQNPRHKITKRGQNVTFRCDPISEHNRLYWYRQTLGQGPEFLTYFQNEAQLEKSRLLSDRFSAERPKGSFSTLEIQRTEQGDSAMYLCASSFAGGEQYFGPGTRLTVT.